The clone carrying this T cell receptor (beta chain) was observed a handful of times. The antigen is not known. The data are from a study of T-cell reconstitution after alpha-beta-depleted transplantation in children. Overall study findings and caveats: Several hundred graft clones that had expanded were reportedly the source of alpha-beta T cells about two months after transplant. By one year post-transplant, T-cell counts and diversity largely arose from T cells that were newly produced. For some patients, TCRbeta diversity was high at day 60 because of recipient T cells and thymic progenitors that survived.

This sample's TCRbeta library carried unique molecular identifier barcodes. MiXCR, applied by TCRdb to the PCR reads, yields one record per CDR3 protein. The sample lists hundreds of thousands of distinct CDR3 sequences; 10% to 15% were seen once. Unmatched junction bases numbered 9, after V lost 1 base and J lost 16 bases. This CDR3 contains 13 residues. The germline gives CDR1 SGHTA, CDR2 FQGNSA. Sample: PBMCs, mostly from graft donor cells, taken 360 days after TCRalphabeta/CD19-depleted stem cell transplant. The rearrangement links TRBV7-2 to TRBJ2-1, with TRBD2 identical over 8 bases. This clonotype was sampled from a male patient under 18 who had a stem cell transplant for acute myeloid leukemia, so the T cells may come from the graft donor. CDR3 sequence reads: CASSLVIAGGGFF. The CDR3 DNA reads as TGTGCCAGCAGCTTAGTAATTGCGGGAGGTGGATTCTTC.